This TCR beta chain originates from a study of T cell changes during pregnancy in multiple sclerosis. Measured with immunoSEQ multiplex PCR; TCRdb has only the in-frame clones, and not every one. Found here are approximately 97,000 clones, roughly nine tenths of them singletons; the top ten hold more than 1.5%. Germline V gene sequence: CDR1 LGHNA, CDR2 YSLEER. The germline V and J ends were trimmed by 0 bases and 4 bases, with 11 bases remaining between them. CDR3 length: 15 residues. V usage is TRBV4-3 and J usage is TRBJ2-3, with D perhaps matching TRBD2 (5 bases). This receptor was taken from a female donor in good health, enrolled as a control in a pregnancy study. The sample consisted of peripheral blood, taken after pregnancy. CDR3: CASSQDWRSADTQYF. The CDR3 DNA is TGCGCCAGCAGCCAAGATTGGAGGAGCGCAGATACGCAGTATTTT.